Listed below are T cell receptor beta chains from one sample, sequenced in a study of cytomegalovirus exposure and HLA in healthy donors. The repertoire was sequenced with immunoSEQ multiplex PCR; TCRdb's copy has only in-frame clones and lacks some. This sample has more than 80,000 clones, with 65% to 90% found just once. Sequenced input: PBMCs. All receptors derive from a man aged 45-60 years in good health and CMV-seronegative. The CDR3 runs from the conserved cysteine through the conserved F or W. D genes are given only for firm matches. Not every row has a clone size; where given, it reads once, few, many or a size class.

v_call	d_call	clone_size	j_call	cdr3_length	cdr3_nt	cdr3_aa
TRBV5-4	-	-	TRBJ1-6	14	TGTGCCAGCAGCTTGATAGTAGGGGATTCACGGCTCCACTTT	CASSLIVGDSRLHF
TRBV5-1	TRBD1	few	TRBJ1-2	14	TGCGCCAGCAGCTTGGAAGGGGGCGGGTATGGCTACACCTTC	CASSLEGGGYGYTF
TRBV25-1	-	-	TRBJ2-3	15	TGTGCCAGCAGTGAAGGCCGGGGGGCCACAGATACGCAGTATTTT	CASSEGRGATDTQYF
TRBV4-2	-	-	TRBJ2-2	13	TGTGCCAGCAGCCCGAGGGCCTCCGGGGAGCTGTTTTTT	CASSPRASGELFF
TRBV5-4	-	once	TRBJ2-3	16	TGTGCCAGCAGCTTGTTCGAGTATAATCGTAAGGATACGCAGTATTTT	CASSLFEYNRKDTQYF
TRBV7-9	TRBD1	-	TRBJ1-2	14	TGTGCCAGCAGGAGACAGGGGGCAGACTATGGCTACACCTTC	CASRRQGADYGYTF
TRBV29-1	-	-	TRBJ2-1	12	TGCAGCGTTGAAGCACAGGCCGATGAGCAGTTCTTC	CSVEAQADEQFF
TRBV4-1	-	-	TRBJ1-6	18	TGCGCCAGCAGCCAGGCCTCAGCGGGGATAGGGTATAATTCACCCCTCCACTTT	CASSQASAGIGYNSPLHF
TRBV11-2	TRBD1	-	TRBJ2-1	17	TGTGCCAGCAGCCTCTCGACAGGGGTTCCGTCGGACAATGAGCAGTTCTTC	CASSLSTGVPSDNEQFF
TRBV30	-	-	TRBJ1-2	13	TGTGCCTGGGGACGGGGTCCAAGGTATGGCTACACCTTC	CAWGRGPRYGYTF
TRBV6-6	-	few	TRBJ1-2	12	TGTGCCAGCAGAATTACTACGGGAGGCTACACCTTC	CASRITTGGYTF
TRBV14	TRBD2	-	TRBJ2-1	13	TGTGCCAGCAGCTTTGCGGGAGGGAATGAGCAGTTCTTC	CASSFAGGNEQFF
TRBV5-1	-	-	TRBJ1-6	15	TGCGCCAGCAGCCCGGGGGCGGGAGATAATTCACCCCTCCACTTT	CASSPGAGDNSPLHF
TRBV11-2	-	-	TRBJ2-1	11	TGTGCCAGCAGCTCGAGTCTTGAGCAGTTCTTC	CASSSSLEQFF
TRBV6-6	TRBD2	-	TRBJ2-1	15	TGTGCCAGCAGTTACCCTAGCGGGGGGGCAGATGAGCAGTTCTTC	CASSYPSGGADEQFF
TRBV2	TRBD1	-	TRBJ2-2	14	TGTGCCAGCAGTGAAACAGGGGGAACCGGGGAGCTGTTTTTT	CASSETGGTGELFF
TRBV2	-	-	TRBJ1-5	13	TGTGCCAGCAGTGAAATACACAATCAGCCCCAGCATTTT	CASSEIHNQPQHF
TRBV7-2	TRBD1	few	TRBJ1-3	19	TGTGCCAGCAGCTTCACCGCGTGGGGACAGGGAGTCTCTGGAAACACCATATATTTT	CASSFTAWGQGVSGNTIYF
TRBV7-2	-	few	TRBJ1-1	13	TGTGCCAGCAGCTTATCGAGCATAATTGAAGCTTTCTTT	CASSLSSIIEAFF
TRBV6-1	TRBD1	-	TRBJ1-6	15	TGTGCCAGCAGTGAGCTAACAGGGGGCCTTTCACCCCTCCACTTT	CASSELTGGLSPLHF
TRBV19	TRBD1	-	TRBJ2-7	14	TGTGCCAGTAGGGAAGACAGGGCGTCATCCGAGCAGTACTTC	CASREDRASSEQYF
TRBV2	-	-	TRBJ1-2	16	TGTGCCAGCAGTGAAGGGAGGGCTTCATCTTTCGGGGGCTACACCTTC	CASSEGRASSFGGYTF
TRBV2	TRBD1	-	TRBJ2-3	13	TGTGCCAGCAGAACAGGGGGTATAGATACGCAGTATTTT	CASRTGGIDTQYF
TRBV11-2	TRBD2	-	TRBJ2-5	17	TGTGCCAGCAGCTTAATTACTAGCGGGGGGGCCAGGGAGACCCAGTACTTC	CASSLITSGGARETQYF
TRBV5-6	-	-	TRBJ2-4	14	TGTGCCAGCAGCTCCGACAGCAACTTAAACATTCAGTACTTC	CASSSDSNLNIQYF
TRBV7-2	-	-	TRBJ2-3	16	TGTGCCAGCAGCTTACCCGGGACAACCATCACAGATACGCAGTATTTT	CASSLPGTTITDTQYF
TRBV20-1	-	-	TRBJ2-7	11	TGCAGTGCTAGCTCCGGTTACGAGCAGTACTTC	CSASSGYEQYF
TRBV4-3	TRBD2	-	TRBJ2-1	15	TGCGCCAGCAGCCAAGTTAGCGGGGGGCAACCAGAGCAGTTCTTC	CASSQVSGGQPEQFF
TRBV7-3	TRBD2	-	TRBJ2-3	14	TGTGCCAGCAGCGCGGGACTAGCTATAGATACGCAGTATTTT	CASSAGLAIDTQYF
TRBV9	TRBD2	-	TRBJ2-3	15	TGTGCCAGCAGTGGGACTAGCGGGGCGGGAGATACGCAGTATTTT	CASSGTSGAGDTQYF
TRBV7-9	TRBD1	-	TRBJ2-5	13	TGTGCCAGCAGCAACATGGTCCGGGACAGGCCGTACTTC	CASSNMVRDRPYF
TRBV29-1	-	-	TRBJ1-4	13	TGCAGCGTCAGACAGTCAACTAATGAAAAACTGTTTTTT	CSVRQSTNEKLFF
TRBV9	TRBD1	-	TRBJ2-7	15	TGTGCCAGCAGCCCCAAGGGGACAGGCTCCTACGAGCAGTACTTC	CASSPKGTGSYEQYF
TRBV5-6	-	-	TRBJ1-2	18	TGTGCCAGCAGCTTGGCGATCTATCGGGGAGTAGCTAACTATGGCTACACCTTC	CASSLAIYRGVANYGYTF
TRBV6-1	-	once	TRBJ1-4	12	TGTGCCAGCAAGGGGCCGGCCGAAAAACTGTTTTTT	CASKGPAEKLFF
TRBV28	-	-	TRBJ2-3	15	TGTGCCAACAGTCCATCCCCGGGGGGCTCAGATACGCAGTATTTT	CANSPSPGGSDTQYF
TRBV11-1	-	-	TRBJ1-1	12	TGTGCCAGCAGCTTAGGGGAGACTGAAGCTTTCTTT	CASSLGETEAFF
TRBV7-6	-	-	TRBJ1-1	14	TGTGCCAGCAGCTCTGCACAGGATTTTACTGAAGCTTTCTTT	CASSSAQDFTEAFF
TRBV6-1	-	-	TRBJ2-7	13	TGTGCCAGCAGTAGGACAGAAAACTACGAGCAGTACTTC	CASSRTENYEQYF
TRBV5-6	-	-	TRBJ1-2	12	TGTGCCAGCAGCTGGAGGGCCCGCCTGAACACCTTC	CASSWRARLNTF
TRBV18	-	-	TRBJ1-2	17	TGTGCCAGCTCACCAGATCCTCCAGCGCCTTCTAACTATGGCTACACCTTC	CASSPDPPAPSNYGYTF
TRBV20-1	-	-	TRBJ2-5	11	TGCAGTGGGGAGGTCCAAGAGACCCAGTACTTC	CSGEVQETQYF
TRBV6-4	TRBD2	once	TRBJ2-3	16	TGTGCCAGCAGGACCCGAGCGGGGCCAAACACAGATACGCAGTATTTT	CASRTRAGPNTDTQYF
TRBV30	TRBD1	-	TRBJ1-5	15	TGTGCCTGGGGAGGGGACAGGGATAGTCGTCAGCCCCAGCATTTT	CAWGGDRDSRQPQHF
TRBV5-1	-	-	TRBJ2-2	14	TGCGCCAGCAGTGACACAGGGGGGGACGGGGAGCTGTTTTTT	CASSDTGGDGELFF
TRBV6-6	TRBD1	-	TRBJ2-5	14	TGTGCCAGCGTCTCGCACGACAGGGGGGAGACCCAGTACTTC	CASVSHDRGETQYF
TRBV13	TRBD2	-	TRBJ2-1	17	TGTGCCAGCAGCACCGAAAGGTCGGGACTAGCGCCGAATGAGCAGTTCTTC	CASSTERSGLAPNEQFF
TRBV6-1	TRBD1	-	TRBJ2-2	14	TGTGCCAGCAGGGGGGACAGGGTGGCCGGGGAGCTGTTTTTT	CASRGDRVAGELFF
TRBV18	-	-	TRBJ1-2	14	TGTGCCAGCTCACCAAGAGACAGTGACTATGGCTACACCTTC	CASSPRDSDYGYTF